This T cell receptor (beta chain) was recorded in a study of beta chain features in type 1 diabetes. Overall study results and limits: In comparison with healthy donors, patients had naive, central memory and Treg TCRB repertoires that appeared more similar. Moderately but significantly shorter TCRB CDR3s were found in Type 1 diabetes patients in all four CD4+ subsets.

The study reverse transcribed the entire isolated RNA, so it sequenced expressed TCRB transcripts. Assay: immunoSEQ multiplex PCR; the TCRdb copy retains only in-frame clones and omits some. Of around 130,000 clones in the sample, 7% to 10% were seen once. This clone showed up just once. The antigen remains undetermined. The source is a young man with type 1 diabetes. Sample: central memory CD4+ T cells from blood.

In nucleotides, the CDR3 is TGCGCCTCGGGGACCGGGACAGCTAATGAAAAACTGTTTTTT. It specifies CASGTGTANEKLFF. V is TRBV5-1 and J is TRBJ1-4; 7 nucleotides match TRBD1. The V and J ends lost 10 bases and 3 bases, in that order; junction bases with no gene match: 9. Germline values: CDR1 SGHRS, CDR2 YFSETQ. The CDR3 runs 14 residues.